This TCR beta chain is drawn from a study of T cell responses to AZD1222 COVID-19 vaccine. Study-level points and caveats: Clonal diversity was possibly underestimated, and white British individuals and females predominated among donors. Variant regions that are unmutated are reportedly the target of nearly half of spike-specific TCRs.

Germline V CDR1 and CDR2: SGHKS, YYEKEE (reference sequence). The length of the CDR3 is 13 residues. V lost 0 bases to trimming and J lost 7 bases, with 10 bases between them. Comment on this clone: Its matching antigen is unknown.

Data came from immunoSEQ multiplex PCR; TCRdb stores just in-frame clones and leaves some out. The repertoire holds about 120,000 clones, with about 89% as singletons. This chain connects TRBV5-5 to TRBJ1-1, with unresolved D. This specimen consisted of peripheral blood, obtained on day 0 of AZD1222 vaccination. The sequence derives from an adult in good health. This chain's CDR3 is CASSLAYVGEAFF. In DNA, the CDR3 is TGTGCCAGCAGCTTGGCTTATGTGGGTGAAGCTTTCTTT. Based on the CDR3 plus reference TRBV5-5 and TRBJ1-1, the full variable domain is DAGVTQSPTHLIKTRGQQVTLRCSPISGHKSVSWYQQVLGQGPQFIFQYYEKEERGRGNFPDRFSARQFPNYSSELNVNALLLGDSALYLCASSLAYVGEAFFGQGTRLTVV.